Below, one T cell receptor beta chain is given with its context. The antigen remains undetermined. These data are taken from a study of T cell repertoires in aging, cancer and after chemotherapy. Study information: Six age groups, ranging from 30 or younger to 70 or older, included the donors.

TRB rearrangements spanning V, D and J were amplified using mixed TRB-A/B primers. Via MiXCR, TCRdb re-called the multiplex PCR reads, giving one row per CDR3 protein. The sample contains over 10,000 distinct CDR3 sequences, 21% of which appear only once. Notes on the study in general: Rebound thymic output was suggested by rising median generation probability during chemotherapy in each cancer cohort. These repertoire data do not allow conclusions about immunological memory after chemotherapy. In healthy donors, age-related TCR diversity loss mainly reflected lost richness.

This CDR3 comprises 12 residues. Between the trimmed V and J ends, which lost 3 bases and 1 base, there was a span of 4 bases. Germline lookup yields CDR1 SGHRS and CDR2 YFSETQ. The template was genomic DNA from peripheral blood, not RNA. The chain recombines TRBV5-1 with TRBJ1-1; D is unresolved. This receptor was taken from a human donor in good health. The sample taken for sequencing was blood. This CDR3 is CASSSGNTEAFF. Written as DNA, the CDR3 is TGCGCCAGCAGCTCGGGGAACACTGAAGCTTTCTTT.